This T cell receptor beta chain was retrieved from a study of cytomegalovirus exposure and HLA in healthy donors. J gave up 5 bases and V 5 bases, and 11 bases lay outside the gene matches. The CDR3 runs to 17 residues. CDR1 and CDR2 from the germline V gene are LNHDA and SQIVND (reference sequence). Findings and caveats of the study: Reports described diagnosis of cytomegalovirus status by the classifier as highly specific and sensitive. What a later analysis showed was that several of the most significant clusters appeared linked to common viral pathogens. Exclusion as indistinguishable affected some V segments, including TRBV6-2 and TRBV6-3. A later analysis reportedly found that, within productive TCRs, an Asian-associated ancestry cluster had fewer N-insertions than the mean observed across the roughly 730 donors.

Both 60 Vbeta primers and 13 Jbeta primers went into the PCR. Assay: immunoSEQ multiplex PCR; the TCRdb copy retains only in-frame clones and omits some. This sample has approximately 92,000 clones, with approximately 81% found just once. To note about this clone: Its antigen is unidentified.

The chain links TRBV19 to TRBJ2-7, with 14 bases that match TRBD2. Sequencing was done on a sample of PBMCs. The sequence was obtained from a girl between 2 and 10 years old in good health and CMV-seropositive. Here the CDR3 reads CASSDGTSGSYIHEQYF. CDR3 DNA sequence: TGTGCCAGTAGTGATGGGACTAGCGGGAGTTATATCCACGAGCAGTACTTC. The complete variable domain, with remaining parts taken from reference TRBV19 and TRBJ2-7, reads DGGITQSPKYLFRKEGQNVTLSCEQNLNHDAMYWYRQDPGQGLRLIYYSQIVNDFQKGDIAEGYSVSREKKESFPLTVTSAQKNPTAFYLCASSDGTSGSYIHEQYFGPGTRLTVT.